Listed below are T cell receptor beta chains from one sample, sequenced in a study of shared clonotypes between healthy human individuals. Produced via immunoSEQ multiplex PCR; TCRdb's table is partial and in-frame only. The sample has fewer than 850,000 clones; around 72% are singletons. Sequencing used memory CD4+ T cells sorted from blood. Source of these receptors: a woman aged 25 to 39 in good health. The CDR3 runs from the conserved cysteine through the conserved F or W. D genes are given only for firm matches. Rows give clone size only sometimes, using once, few, many, or a class for an expanded clone.

size	J	D	V	DNA	CDR3
NA	TRBJ2-1	TRBD1	TRBV5-4	TGTGCCAGCCGAAGGGCAGGGGGTAACTTTGAGCAGTTCTTC	CASRRAGGNFEQFF
many	TRBJ2-7	NA	TRBV4-2	TGTGCCAGCAGCCAAGATCGAGGAAGCGGCTACGAGCAGTACTTC	CASSQDRGSGYEQYF
NA	TRBJ2-5	NA	TRBV5-4	TGTGCCAGCAGCTCTGGACTATCTCAAGAGACCCAGTACTTC	CASSSGLSQETQYF
NA	TRBJ2-7	TRBD2	TRBV16	TGTGCCAGCAGCCAAGGGACTAGCGGGTTTAGCTCCTACGAGCAGTACTTC	CASSQGTSGFSSYEQYF
once	TRBJ1-1	NA	TRBV19	TGTGCCAGTAGTGGGACTCATGTGAGGGGAGCTTTCTTT	CASSGTHVRGAFF
once	TRBJ2-7	TRBD1	TRBV11-2	TGTGCCAGCAGCTTAGAGGGCGGACAGGGGCTCTACGAGCAGTACTTC	CASSLEGGQGLYEQYF
few	TRBJ2-1	NA	TRBV5-4	TGTGCCAGCAGCTTGCCTAGCGAAAACAGTGAGCAGTTCTTC	CASSLPSENSEQFF
NA	TRBJ1-1	NA	TRBV6-5	TGTGCCAGCAGTTACGGGGGGGCCGGGGACACTGAAGCTTTCTTT	CASSYGGAGDTEAFF
NA	TRBJ2-1	NA	TRBV9	TGTGCCAGCAGCGGGGGGTACGAGGGTGAGCAGTTCTTC	CASSGGYEGEQFF
NA	TRBJ2-5	NA	TRBV18	TGTGCCAGCTCACCAAGACAGAAAGAGACCCAGTACTTC	CASSPRQKETQYF
NA	TRBJ1-5	NA	TRBV7-3	TGTGCCAGCAGCTTAGGACAGTGGAGCAATCAGCCCCAGCATTTT	CASSLGQWSNQPQHF
NA	TRBJ2-1	TRBD2	TRBV28	TGTGCCAGCAGTTTGGGGCTAGCGGGAGTCCTGAGCTCCTACAATGAGCAGTTCTTC	CASSLGLAGVLSSYNEQFF
NA	TRBJ2-4	TRBD1	TRBV28	TGTGCCAGCAGTTCTGGGACAGAGAAAAACATTCAGTACTTC	CASSSGTEKNIQYF
NA	TRBJ1-5	NA	TRBV6-1	TGTGCCAGCACCCAACAGGGCCGGACTCAGCCCCAGCATTTT	CASTQQGRTQPQHF
NA	TRBJ2-5	NA	TRBV18	TGTGCCAGCTCAGGGGACCAAGAGACCCAGTACTTC	CASSGDQETQYF
NA	TRBJ1-2	NA	TRBV5-1	TGCGCCAGCAGCTTCCAGGGTCAAAGCTACACCTTC	CASSFQGQSYTF
many	TRBJ1-1	NA	TRBV25-1	TGTGCCAGCAGTGAAACAGGGAGGAACACTGAAGCTTTCTTT	CASSETGRNTEAFF
NA	TRBJ2-3	NA	TRBV7-3	TGTGCCAGCAGCTTCTCCCCCACCACGAGCGGAGATACGCAGTATTTT	CASSFSPTTSGDTQYF
few	TRBJ2-2	NA	TRBV9	TGTGCCAGCAGCCTCCTGACTGGGAGGAATCACGGGGAGCTGTTTTTT	CASSLLTGRNHGELFF
NA	TRBJ2-7	NA	TRBV14	TGTGCCAGCAGCCGCGGGAACTCGTACGAGCAGTACTTC	CASSRGNSYEQYF
few	TRBJ1-2	TRBD1	TRBV2	TGTGCCAGCAGTGGGACAGGGGGCGCGTCTGGCTACACCTTC	CASSGTGGASGYTF
NA	TRBJ2-7	NA	TRBV27	TGTGCCAGCAGTTATCGGGTCCCTCGGACGATCGAGCAGTACTTC	CASSYRVPRTIEQYF